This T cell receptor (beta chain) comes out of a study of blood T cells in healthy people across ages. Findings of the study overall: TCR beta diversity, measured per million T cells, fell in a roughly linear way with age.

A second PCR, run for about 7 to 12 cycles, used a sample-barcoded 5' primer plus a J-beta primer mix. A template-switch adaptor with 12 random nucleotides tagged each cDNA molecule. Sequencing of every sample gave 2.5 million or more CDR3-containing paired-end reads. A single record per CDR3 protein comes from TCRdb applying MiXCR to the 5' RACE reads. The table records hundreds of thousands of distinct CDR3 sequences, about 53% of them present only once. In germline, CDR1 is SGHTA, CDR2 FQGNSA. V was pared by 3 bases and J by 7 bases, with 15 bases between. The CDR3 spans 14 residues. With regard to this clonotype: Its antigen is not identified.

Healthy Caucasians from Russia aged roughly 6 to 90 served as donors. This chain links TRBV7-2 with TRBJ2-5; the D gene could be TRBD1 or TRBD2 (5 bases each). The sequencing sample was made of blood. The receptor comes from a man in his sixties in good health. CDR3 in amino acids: CASSLVGAKGTQYF. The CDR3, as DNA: TGTGCCAGCAGCTTGGTCGGGGCTAAGGGGACCCAGTACTTC.